These 11 T cell receptor beta chains came from one sample sequenced in a study of OX40 agonist ivuxolimab in advanced cancers. Data came from immunoSEQ multiplex PCR; TCRdb stores just in-frame clones and leaves some out. The sample includes roughly 90,000 clones, roughly 94% of them seen just once. The sequenced sample was CD4+ or CD8+ T cells sorted from blood, obtained in a trial of the OX40 agonist ivuxolimab. These receptors were obtained from an adult with an advanced solid tumor such as melanoma, head and neck, liver or kidney cancer.

Points on this clone: Germline and junction disagree at one end, which may indicate a read error. The chain has TRBV7-8 and TRBJ2-7; D remains unclear. The germline V gene has CDR1 SGHVS and CDR2 FQNEAQ. The CDR3 has 8 amino acids. CDR3 nucleotides: TGTGCCAGCAGCCCCGGCCACTTC. It translates to CASSPGHF.

This clone was seen a single time. The chain links TRBV5-6 to TRBJ1-1; possibly TRBD1 for D (6 bases). The CDR3 contains 11 residues. V dropped 7 bases and J dropped 7 bases, with 11 bases sitting between them. Germline CDR1 reads SGHDT; CDR2 reads YYEEEE. CDR3 region: CASLGGDEAFF. Here the CDR3 DNA reads TGTGCCAGCCTCGGGGGCGATGAAGCTTTCTTT.

The gene calls are TRBV6-5 and TRBJ1-5, with 10 bases fitting TRBD1. The V gene end was trimmed by 8 bases and the J gene end by 2 bases; junction bases not matched to a gene: 3. The length of the CDR3 is 14 residues. Germline V gene lookup returns CDR1 MNHEY and CDR2 SVGAGI. CDR3 loop: CASRDRGGNQPQHF. In DNA form, the CDR3 reads TGTGCCAGCCGGGACAGGGGTGGCAATCAGCCCCAGCATTTT.

The chain has TRBV4-3 and TRBJ1-1; 12 bases are a match to TRBD1. Germline-derived CDR1 and CDR2 are LGHNA and YSLEER. The CDR3 extends over 17 amino acids. Germline trimming cut 0 bases from V and 1 base from J; bases unmatched to any gene: 3. The CDR3 region is CASSQDGTGGENTEAFF. CDR3 nucleotide sequence: TGCGCCAGCAGCCAAGATGGGACAGGGGGCGAGAACACTGAAGCTTTCTTT.

The V gene is TRBV20-1, the J gene TRBJ2-1; maybe TRBD1 (6 bases). Germline CDR1 and CDR2: DFQATT and SNEGSKA (reference sequence). This CDR3 contains 11 residues. V lost 7 bases to trimming and J lost 4 bases, with 8 bases between them. CDR3 in amino acids: CSVQGYNEQFF. The CDR3 coding sequence is TGCAGTGTACAGGGTTACAATGAGCAGTTCTTC.

The chain is built from TRBV27 and TRBJ2-5; D gene unclear. V was clipped by 5 bases and J by 1 base, with 14 bases between them. Germline V lookup: CDR1 MNHEY, CDR2 SMNVEV (reference sequence). The CDR3 totals 15 residues. The CDR3 DNA follows: TGTGCCAGCAGTCAATCGGTAGGGATCCAAGAGACCCAGTACTTC. It specifies CASSQSVGIQETQYF.

The genes are TRBV30 and TRBJ2-7; D is unresolved. V shed 2 bases and J shed 3 bases, with 14 bases lying between them. The CDR3 totals 14 residues. CDR1 is GTSNPN and CDR2 is SVGIG in the germline V gene (reference sequence). This CDR3 is CAWSSRPNLYEQYF. As DNA, the CDR3 is TGTGCCTGGAGTTCGAGACCCAACCTCTACGAGCAGTACTTC.

This chain links TRBV25-1 with TRBJ2-7; D is possibly TRBD1 (5 bases). Germline V lookup: CDR1 MGHDK, CDR2 SYGVNS. The CDR3 covers 15 residues. The V gene lost 4 bases and the J gene lost 3 bases, with 16 bases spanning the gap. CDR3 nucleotides: TGTGCCAGCAGTGGTCAGCAGGGTGGCCTCTACGAGCAGTACTTC. Translation: CASSGQQGGLYEQYF.

The rearrangement uses TRBV27 and TRBJ1-5, with a possible D match to TRBD1 (5 bases). Germline values: CDR1 MNHEY, CDR2 SMNVEV (reference sequence). The length of the CDR3 is 14 residues. Trimming left V 4 bases short and J 1 base short, with 8 bases between. The CDR3 spells CASSYGGSNQPQHF. For the CDR3, the DNA is TGTGCCAGCAGTTACGGGGGAAGCAATCAGCCCCAGCATTTT.

The chain employs TRBV27 and TRBJ2-3; 7 bases are shared with TRBD1. CDR1 is MNHEY, CDR2 SMNVEV, per germline (reference sequence). This CDR3 is 15 amino acids long. V shed 4 bases and J 1 base; nucleotides not matched to a gene: 5. CDR3 loop: CASSSRGFRTDTQYF. The CDR3, as DNA: TGTGCCAGCAGTTCCAGGGGGTTTCGCACAGATACGCAGTATTTT.

The gene calls are TRBV5-4 and TRBJ2-7; D unclear. This CDR3 is 11 amino acids long. V dropped 3 bases and J dropped 2 bases, with 3 bases sitting between them. The germline gives CDR1 SGHNT, CDR2 YYREEE (reference sequence). CDR3 protein: CASSSTYEQYF. As DNA, the CDR3 is TGTGCCAGCAGCTCTACCTACGAGCAGTACTTC.